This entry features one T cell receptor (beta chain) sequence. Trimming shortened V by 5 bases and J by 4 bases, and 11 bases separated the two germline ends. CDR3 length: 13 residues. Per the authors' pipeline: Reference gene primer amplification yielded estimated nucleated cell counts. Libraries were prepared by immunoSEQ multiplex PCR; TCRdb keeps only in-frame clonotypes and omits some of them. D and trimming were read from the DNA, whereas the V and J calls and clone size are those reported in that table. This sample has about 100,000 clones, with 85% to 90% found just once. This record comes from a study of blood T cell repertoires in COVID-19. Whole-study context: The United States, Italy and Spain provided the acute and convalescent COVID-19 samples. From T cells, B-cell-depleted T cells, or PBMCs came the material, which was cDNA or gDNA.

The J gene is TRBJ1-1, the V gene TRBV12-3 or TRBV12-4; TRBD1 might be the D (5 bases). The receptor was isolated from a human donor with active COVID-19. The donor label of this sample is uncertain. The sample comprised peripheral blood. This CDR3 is CASSINGATEAFF. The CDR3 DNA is TGTGCCAGCAGTATTAATGGGGCCACTGAAGCTTTCTTT.